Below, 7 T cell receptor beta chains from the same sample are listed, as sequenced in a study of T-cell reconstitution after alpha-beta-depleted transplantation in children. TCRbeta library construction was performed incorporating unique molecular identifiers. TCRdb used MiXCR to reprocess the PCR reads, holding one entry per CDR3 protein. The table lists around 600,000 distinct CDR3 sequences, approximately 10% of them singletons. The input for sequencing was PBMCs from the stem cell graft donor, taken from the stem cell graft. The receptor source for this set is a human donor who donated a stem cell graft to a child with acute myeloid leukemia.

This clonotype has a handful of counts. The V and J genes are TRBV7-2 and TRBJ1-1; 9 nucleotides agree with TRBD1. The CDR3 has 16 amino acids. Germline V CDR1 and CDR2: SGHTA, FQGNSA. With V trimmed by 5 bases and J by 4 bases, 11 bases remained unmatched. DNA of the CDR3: TGTGCCAGCAGCCGGTCCGGGACAGGGTGGAGCACTGAAGCTTTCTTT. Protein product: CASSRSGTGWSTEAFF.

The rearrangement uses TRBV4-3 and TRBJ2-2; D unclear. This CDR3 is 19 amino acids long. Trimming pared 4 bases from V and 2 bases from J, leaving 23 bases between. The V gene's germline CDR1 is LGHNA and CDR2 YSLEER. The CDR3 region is CASSLNPSMGNSNTGELFF. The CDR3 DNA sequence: TGCGCCAGCAGCCTAAACCCCTCAATGGGAAATAGTAACACCGGGGAGCTGTTTTTT.

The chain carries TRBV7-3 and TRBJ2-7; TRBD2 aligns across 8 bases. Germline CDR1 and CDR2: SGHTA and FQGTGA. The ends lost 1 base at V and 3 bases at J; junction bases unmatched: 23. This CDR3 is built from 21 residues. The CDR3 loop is CASSLSPGGQRTGGRYYEQYF. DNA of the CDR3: TGTGCCAGCAGCTTAAGTCCGGGTGGCCAGCGTACGGGAGGGAGGTACTACGAGCAGTACTTC.

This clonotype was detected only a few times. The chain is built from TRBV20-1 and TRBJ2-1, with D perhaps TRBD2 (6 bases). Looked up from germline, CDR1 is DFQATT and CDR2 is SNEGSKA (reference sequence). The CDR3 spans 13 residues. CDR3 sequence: CSGSEGRYNEQFF. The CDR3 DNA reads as TGCAGCGGATCGGAGGGCCGCTACAATGAGCAGTTCTTC.

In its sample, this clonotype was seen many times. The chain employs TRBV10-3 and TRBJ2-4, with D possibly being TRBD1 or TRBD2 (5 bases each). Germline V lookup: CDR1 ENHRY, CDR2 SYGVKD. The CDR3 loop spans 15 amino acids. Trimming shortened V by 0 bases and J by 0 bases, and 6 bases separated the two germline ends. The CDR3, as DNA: TGTGCCATCAGTGAGTCGGGGGTAGCCAAAAACATTCAGTACTTC. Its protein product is CAISESGVAKNIQYF.

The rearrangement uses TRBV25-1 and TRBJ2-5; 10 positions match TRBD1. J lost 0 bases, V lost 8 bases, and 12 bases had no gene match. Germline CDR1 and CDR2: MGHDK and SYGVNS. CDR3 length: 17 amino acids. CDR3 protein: CASLNRGTGEYQETQYF. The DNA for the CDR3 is TGTGCCAGCCTCAACCGGGGGACAGGGGAGTACCAAGAGACCCAGTACTTC.

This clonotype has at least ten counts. The CDR3 coding sequence is TGTGCCAGCAGTTACTCCCTAGCTAGCGGTGGGAACACCGGGGAGCTGTTTTTT. Protein product: CASSYSLASGGNTGELFF. The rearrangement uses TRBV6-5 and TRBJ2-2, with 7 bases fitting TRBD2. V lost 0 bases to trimming and J lost 1 base; unmatched junction nucleotides: 8. Germline loops: CDR1 MNHEY, CDR2 SVGAGI. The CDR3 contains 18 residues.